The 16 T cell receptor beta chains presented below share a single source sample, sequenced in a study of shared clonotypes between healthy human individuals. Generated by immunoSEQ multiplex PCR, the TCRdb table keeps only in-frame clones and is missing some. The sample yields hundreds of thousands of clones, about 85% seen once. The sample was PBMCs. The receptors derive from a woman in her 40s in good health. Some clones in this sample may be carry-over from other donors' samples.

This clone was detected only a few times. DNA for the CDR3: TGCGCCAGCAGCTTCACGGGTGGCTACGAGCAGTACTTC. This sequence encodes CASSFTGGYEQYF. The rearrangement joins TRBV5-1 to TRBJ2-7; D call uncertain. Trimming removed 2 bases from V and 3 bases from J, with 9 bases in between. The CDR3 totals 13 residues. The germline CDR1 and CDR2 sequences are SGHRS and YFSETQ.

The chain has TRBV27 and TRBJ2-1; no clear D gene. This CDR3 region has 14 residues. V was trimmed by 3 bases and J by 9 bases, leaving 15 bases between them. CDR1 and CDR2 (germline): MNHEY, SMNVEV (reference sequence). The CDR3 region is CASSLSLGWSEQFF. The CDR3 DNA follows: TGTGCCAGCAGTTTGAGTCTGGGGTGGAGTGAGCAGTTCTTC.

The V gene is TRBV27, the J gene TRBJ2-7; no definite D call. CDR1 is MNHEY, CDR2 SMNVEV, per germline (reference sequence). Between the trimmed V and J ends, which lost 5 bases and 2 bases, there was a span of 19 bases. This CDR3 has 16 residues. Here the CDR3 reads CASSDTPGQKAYEQYF. CDR3 nucleotides: TGTGCCAGCAGTGACACCCCGGGTCAAAAAGCCTACGAGCAGTACTTC.

The rearrangement uses TRBV5-1 and TRBJ2-5; 9 bases line up with TRBD2. The CDR3 runs 14 residues. Unmatched junction bases numbered 6, after V lost 4 bases and J lost 5 bases. Germline values: CDR1 SGHRS, CDR2 YFSETQ. CDR3 in amino acids: CASSPGLAGETQYF. The DNA for the CDR3 is TGCGCCAGCAGCCCGGGACTAGCCGGGGAGACCCAGTACTTC.

The chain uses TRBV7-9 and TRBJ1-2, with unresolved D. The CDR3 has 14 residues. The germline CDR1 and CDR2 sequences are SEHNR and FQNEAQ (reference sequence). V gave up 1 base and J gave up 5 bases, with 11 bases separating them. The CDR3 sequence: CASSLGRRMYGYTF. The CDR3, as DNA: TGTGCCAGCAGCTTAGGACGGCGGATGTATGGCTACACCTTC.

This clone was observed a few times. J is TRBJ1-2 and V is TRBV5-8; D is uncertain. CDR3 length: 14 amino acids. V was clipped by 0 bases and J by 4 bases, with 10 bases between them. Germline lookup yields CDR1 SGHTS and CDR2 YDEGEE. The CDR3 sequence: CASSLGGSGYGYTF. The DNA of the CDR3 is TGTGCCAGCAGCTTGGGGGGTTCGGGCTATGGCTACACCTTC.

CDR3 sequence reads: CAWMGATSGYTF. CDR3 coding DNA: TGTGCCTGGATGGGGGCTACCTCCGGCTACACCTTC. The rearrangement uses TRBV30 and TRBJ1-2; tentative D call: TRBD1 (6 bases). The CDR3 runs 12 residues. V shed 4 bases and J shed 8 bases, with 14 bases lying between them. The germline V gene has CDR1 GTSNPN and CDR2 SVGIG (reference sequence).

The V call is TRBV28, the J call TRBJ2-1; the match to TRBD1 covers 7 bases. Germline V lookup: CDR1 MDHEN, CDR2 SYDVKM. Losses at the gene ends were 8 bases for V and 2 bases for J; bases not matched to a gene: 3. The CDR3 is 13 residues long. The CDR3, as DNA: TGTGCCAGCGACAGGGATCCCTACAATGAGCAGTTCTTC. Its translation: CASDRDPYNEQFF.

The chain carries TRBV19 and TRBJ1-5; tentatively, D is TRBD1 (5 bases). Trimming removed 7 bases at V and 3 bases at J, with 19 bases between. This CDR3 is built from 16 residues. The germline gives CDR1 LNHDA, CDR2 SQIVND (reference sequence). CDR3 DNA sequence: TGTGCCAGTACGGCGTGGGGCACGGGGCTCAATCAGCCCCAGCATTTT. Its protein is CASTAWGTGLNQPQHF.

This clone was observed a single time. This sequence joins TRBV7-8 and TRBJ1-4; D is unclear. This CDR3 has 15 residues. The V end was cut by 8 bases, the J end by 0 bases, with 13 bases between. Germline V gives CDR1 SGHVS, CDR2 FQNEAQ. CDR3 in DNA: TGTGCCAGCCCCAAGGGAAGTGCAACTAATGAAAAACTGTTTTTT. Translated: CASPKGSATNEKLFF.

This chain joins TRBV27 and TRBJ2-2, with 7 positions matching TRBD1. Germline V gene sequence: CDR1 MNHEY, CDR2 SMNVEV (reference sequence). The length of the CDR3 is 15 residues. The trim removed 6 bases at V and 2 bases at J, leaving 6 bases unmatched. The CDR3 region is CASRTGTDNTGELFF. The CDR3 bases are TGTGCCAGCAGAACCGGGACAGATAACACCGGGGAGCTGTTTTTT.

This sequence joins TRBV27 and TRBJ2-5; D gene uncertain. The CDR3 consists of 14 residues. In germline, CDR1 is MNHEY, CDR2 SMNVEV (reference sequence). V lost 1 base and J lost 5, with 11 bases in between. In nucleotides, the CDR3 is TGTGCCAGCAGTTTATTCGGCTCGCTCGAGACCCAGTACTTC. It codes for CASSLFGSLETQYF.

Concerning this clone: In the same sample, other DNA sequences code for this CDR3. The chain links TRBV9 to TRBJ1-2; weak D call: TRBD1 (5 bases). Deletions cut 0 bases from V and 2 bases from J, with 8 bases between. The CDR3 runs 14 residues. Germline V gene sequence: CDR1 SGDLS, CDR2 YYNGEE. This chain's CDR3 is CASSVGGGNYGYTF. DNA of the CDR3: TGTGCCAGCAGCGTAGGTGGGGGGAACTATGGCTACACCTTC.

Turning to this clone: At one end, the junction sequence differs from germline, possibly due to a read error. The chain uses TRBV30 and TRBJ2-6; possible D gene TRBD2, 5 bases. Germline loops: CDR1 GTSNPN, CDR2 SVGIG (reference sequence). This CDR3 contains 16 residues. In DNA form, the CDR3 reads TGTGCCTGGAGTGTTACGGGGTTCTCTAGGGCCAACGTCCTGGCTTTC. This gives the protein CAWSVTGFSRANVLAF.

The gene calls are TRBV7-6 and TRBJ1-1, with D tentatively TRBD1 (5 bases). V lost 3 bases to trimming and J lost 3 bases, with 14 bases between them. The CDR3 spans 15 residues. In germline, CDR1 is SGHVS, CDR2 FNYEAQ. The CDR3 DNA is TGTGCCAGCAGCTTGACCCCGGACATGGACACTGAAGCTTTCTTT. It encodes CASSLTPDMDTEAFF.

This clone has only one observation. The chain recombines TRBV6-4 with TRBJ2-2; 7 nucleotides agree with TRBD1. The ends lost 10 bases at V and 4 bases at J; junction bases unmatched: 12. The V gene's germline CDR1 is MRHNA and CDR2 SNTAGT. The CDR3 runs 15 residues. The CDR3 here is CATKKDRASTGELFF. The DNA of the CDR3 is TGTGCCACCAAAAAAGACAGGGCGAGCACCGGGGAGCTGTTTTTT.